The rows below give T cell receptor beta chains drawn from one sample of a study of metastatic and nonmetastatic thyroid tumors. Using MiXCR, TCRdb reanalyzed the PCR reads. The sample records 14,000 or so clones, about 28% being singletons. Specimen: blood. The receptors here all came from a female donor with papillary thyroid cancer or a benign thyroid nodule (not recorded which). Some clones in this sample may be carry-over from other donors' samples. Both conserved end residues are part of each CDR3. D genes are given only for firm matches. Expanded clones get a size class; other rows say once, few or many, or leave the size out.

j_call v_call d_call clone_size cdr3_aa cdr3_nt
TRBJ2-7 TRBV27 TRBD2 many CAAGGGGAHEQYF TGTGCCGCCGGGGGCGGGGGGGCCCACGAGCAGTACTTC
TRBJ2-7 TRBV5-1 . once CASSLGGRTDSYEQYF TGCGCCAGCAGCTTGGGGGGACGTACAGACTCCTACGAGCAGTACTTC
TRBJ2-2 TRBV2 . medium-sized CASRRESQGTGELFF TGTGCCAGCAGACGGGAGTCCCAGGGAACCGGGGAGCTGTTTTTT
TRBJ1-2 TRBV19 . . CASSIDGTVGYGYTF TGTGCCAGTAGTATAGATGGGACGGTAGGCTACGGCTACACCTTC
TRBJ1-5 TRBV7-9 TRBD1 many CASSQGGSNQPQHF TGTGCCAGCAGCCAGGGGGGGAGCAATCAGCCCCAGCATTTT
TRBJ2-3 TRBV5-6 . many CASSLEFPGAPDTQYF TGTGCCAGCAGCTTGGAGTTCCCAGGGGCCCCAGATACGCAGTATTTT
TRBJ2-7 TRBV5-1 TRBD2 . CASSITSGSPVGREQYF TGCGCCAGCAGCATTACTAGCGGGAGCCCCGTCGGGAGGGAGCAGTACTTC
TRBJ1-2 TRBV4-1 TRBD1 medium-sized CASSQVGTGGDYGYTF TGCGCCAGCAGCCAAGTCGGGACAGGGGGCGACTATGGCTACACCTTC
TRBJ2-7 TRBV5-1 TRBD1 . CASSSYRDRASYEQYF TGCGCCAGCAGCTCATACCGGGACAGGGCCTCCTACGAGCAGTACTTC
TRBJ2-1 TRBV19 . many CASRISGLRDSEQFF TGTGCCAGTAGGATTAGCGGACTAAGAGATAGCGAGCAGTTCTTC
TRBJ1-5 TRBV9 TRBD1 medium-sized CASSPGTGKAQPQHF TGTGCCAGCAGCCCCGGGACAGGGAAGGCTCAGCCCCAGCATTTT
TRBJ1-5 TRBV30 . medium-sized CAWSGGLSNQPQHF TGTGCCTGGAGCGGGGGTCTGAGCAATCAGCCCCAGCATTTT
TRBJ2-3 TRBV11-1 TRBD2 many CASSLRRGAGDTQYF TGTGCCAGCAGCTTACGGCGGGGGGCCGGAGATACGCAGTATTTT
TRBJ2-5 TRBV30 TRBD2 many CAWSVRLAGGSSQYF TGTGCCTGGAGTGTACGGTTAGCGGGAGGTTCGTCCCAGTACTTC
TRBJ2-1 TRBV24-1 TRBD2 . CATSDTSVGSYNEQFF TGTGCCACCAGTGATACTAGCGTCGGCTCCTACAATGAGCAGTTCTTC
TRBJ2-3 TRBV5-4 TRBD2 . CASSASGTRTDTQYF TGTGCCAGCAGCGCCTCCGGGACTAGAACAGATACGCAGTATTTT
TRBJ2-6 TRBV18 . once CASSPPGLCSGANVLTF TGTGCCAGCTCACCCCCCGGGCTGTGCTCTGGGGCCAACGTCCTGACTTTC
TRBJ1-1 TRBV5-4 . many CASSLSPGQLNTEAFF TGTGCCAGCAGCTTATCCCCGGGACAACTGAACACTGAAGCTTTCTTT
TRBJ1-5 TRBV3-1 TRBD1 many CASSRDRGGNQPQHF TGTGCCAGCAGCCGGGACAGGGGGGGCAATCAGCCCCAGCATTTT
TRBJ2-1 TRBV4-3 TRBD1 medium-sized CASSQGTGLDNEQFF TGCGCCAGCAGCCAAGGGACAGGGTTGGACAATGAGCAGTTCTTC
TRBJ1-2 TRBV27 TRBD1 many CASRLGTGGGYGYTF TGTGCCAGCAGATTGGGGACAGGGGGAGGCTATGGCTACACCTTC
TRBJ2-7 TRBV27 . . CASSLGTGSSYEQYF TGTGCCAGCAGTTTAGGGACTGGGAGCTCCTACGAGCAGTACTTC
TRBJ2-3 TRBV12-3/TRBV12-4 . . CSSIPGEDTQYF TGTTCCAGCATTCCTGGGGAAGATACGCAGTATTTT
TRBJ1-2 TRBV3-1 . . CASSQEEGYGYPF TGTGCCAGCAGCCAAGAGGAGGGGTATGGCTACCCCTTC
TRBJ2-3 TRBV6-1 TRBD2 . CASSWGLAGTDTQYF TGTGCCAGCAGCTGGGGACTAGCGGGCACAGATACGCAGTATTTT
TRBJ2-2 TRBV4-3 . . CASSKEYPRTNTGELFF TGCGCCAGCAGCAAAGAATATCCCAGGACGAACACCGGGGAGCTGTTTTTT
TRBJ2-4 TRBV13 . many CASSLIAGRGNIQYF TGTGCCAGCAGCTTAATAGCAGGGAGAGGAAACATTCAGTACTTC
TRBJ2-1 TRBV7-6 TRBD1 . CASSSGTGYNEQFF TGTGCCAGCAGCTCCGGGACAGGCTACAATGAGCAGTTCTTC
TRBJ2-1 TRBV20-1 . . CSASSVERAGYNEQFF TGCAGTGCCAGCAGCGTAGAGAGGGCCGGGTACAATGAGCAGTTCTTC
TRBJ2-1 TRBV12-3/TRBV12-4 TRBD2 medium-sized CASSFRTSGRAREQFF TGTGCCAGCAGCTTCAGGACTAGCGGGAGGGCCAGGGAGCAGTTCTTC
TRBJ1-5 TRBV20-1 . medium-sized CSASKTGYSNQPQHF TGCAGTGCGTCGAAGACAGGTTATAGCAATCAGCCCCAGCATTTT
TRBJ2-3 TRBV30 TRBD2 many CAWSVLAADTQYF TGTGCCTGGAGTGTACTAGCGGCAGATACGCAGTATTTT
TRBJ1-1 TRBV11-3 . few CAISLGGPNTEAFF TGTGCCATCAGCCTCGGGGGCCCGAACACTGAAGCTTTCTTT
TRBJ2-7 TRBV7-9 . . CACSLGPGNAQYF TGTGCCTGCAGCTTGGGACCGGGGAACGCGCAGTACTTC
TRBJ1-2 TRBV30 TRBD1 . CAWSVQGATTF TGTGCCTGGAGTGTACAGGGGGCTACAACCTTC
TRBJ1-5 TRBV2 . medium-sized CASSSNRAAQQPQHF TGTGCCAGCAGTTCGAACAGGGCGGCACAACAGCCCCAGCATTTT
TRBJ1-2 TRBV15 . many CATSRGDNYGYTF TGTGCCACCAGCAGAGGGGATAACTATGGCTACACCTTC
TRBJ2-7 TRBV6-5 TRBD2 few CASSLLSGTSEQYF TGTGCCAGCAGTCTACTTTCCGGGACTAGCGAGCAGTACTTC
TRBJ2-5 TRBV30 . many CAWSEHRVTTQYF TGTGCCTGGAGTGAGCACAGGGTGACGACCCAGTACTTC
TRBJ2-7 TRBV5-3 TRBD2 . CASSRGLAGGYEQYF TGTGCCAGTAGCAGGGGACTAGCGGGAGGCTACGAGCAGTACTTC
TRBJ2-7 TRBV7-2 TRBD2 . CPSSSTLAGGSEQYF TGTCCCAGCAGCTCGACACTAGCGGGAGGATCCGAGCAGTACTTC
TRBJ1-6 TRBV5-1 . once CASSLDSGMNSPLHF TGCGCCAGCAGCTTGGATTCAGGGATGAATTCACCCCTCCACTTT
TRBJ2-1 TRBV27 . few CASSFSANNEQFF TGTGCCAGCAGTTTTTCGGCCAACAATGAGCAGTTCTTC
TRBJ2-7 TRBV15 TRBD1 medium-sized CATSRESSGQAFNMQYF TGTGCCACCAGCAGAGAAAGTTCAGGACAGGCCTTCAATATGCAGTACTTC
TRBJ2-3 TRBV2 . few CASSIQPDTHYF TGTGCCAGCAGTATTCAACCAGATACGCATTATTTT
TRBJ1-2 TRBV9 . . CASSEGDSYGYTF TGTGCCAGCAGCGAAGGGGATAGCTATGGCTACACCTTC
TRBJ1-1 TRBV20-1 . medium-sized CSARPGALSTEAFF TGCAGTGCTAGGCCGGGGGCGCTTAGCACTGAAGCTTTCTTT
TRBJ2-2 TRBV11-2 . . CASSLESVDSGTGELFF TGTGCCAGCAGCTTAGAATCCGTTGACAGCGGTACCGGGGAGCTGTTTTTT
TRBJ1-2 TRBV28 . . CASSPRVPNYGYTF TGTGCCAGCAGTCCAAGGGTTCCAAACTATGGCTACACCTTC
TRBJ2-1 TRBV20-1 TRBD2 . CSDAGGPGEQFF TGCAGTGACGCGGGAGGGCCAGGTGAGCAGTTCTTC
TRBJ1-6 TRBV5-1 TRBD1 medium-sized CASSSGTGGPLANSPLHF TGCGCCAGCAGCTCCGGGACAGGGGGTCCTTTGGCTAATTCACCCCTCCACTTT
TRBJ2-7 TRBV10-1 . . CASSENSYEQYF TGCGCCAGCAGTGAGAATTCCTACGAGCAGTACTTC
TRBJ2-3 TRBV4-1 . . CASSQGVLVGGDTQYF TGCGCCAGCAGCCAGGGGGTACTAGTGGGGGGAGATACGCAGTATTTT
TRBJ1-2 TRBV28 . few CASSLRTYGYTF TGTGCCAGCAGTCTAAGGACCTATGGCTACACCTTC
TRBJ2-7 TRBV14 . . CASCLGQAQQYF TGTGCCAGCTGCCTCGGACAAGCGCAGCAGTACTTC